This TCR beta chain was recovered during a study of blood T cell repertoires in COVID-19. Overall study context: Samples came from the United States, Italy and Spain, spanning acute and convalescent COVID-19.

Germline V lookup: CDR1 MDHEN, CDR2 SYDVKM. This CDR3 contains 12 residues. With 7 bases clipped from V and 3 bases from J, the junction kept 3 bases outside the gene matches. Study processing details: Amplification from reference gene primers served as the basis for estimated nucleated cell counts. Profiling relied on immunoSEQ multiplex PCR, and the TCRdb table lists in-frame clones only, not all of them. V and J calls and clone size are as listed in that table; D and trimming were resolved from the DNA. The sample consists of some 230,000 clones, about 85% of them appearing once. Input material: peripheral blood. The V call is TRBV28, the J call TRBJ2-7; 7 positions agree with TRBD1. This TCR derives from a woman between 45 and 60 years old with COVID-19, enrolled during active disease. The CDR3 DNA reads TGTGCCAGCATGGGGGACAGCTACGAGCAGTACTTC. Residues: CASMGDSYEQYF.